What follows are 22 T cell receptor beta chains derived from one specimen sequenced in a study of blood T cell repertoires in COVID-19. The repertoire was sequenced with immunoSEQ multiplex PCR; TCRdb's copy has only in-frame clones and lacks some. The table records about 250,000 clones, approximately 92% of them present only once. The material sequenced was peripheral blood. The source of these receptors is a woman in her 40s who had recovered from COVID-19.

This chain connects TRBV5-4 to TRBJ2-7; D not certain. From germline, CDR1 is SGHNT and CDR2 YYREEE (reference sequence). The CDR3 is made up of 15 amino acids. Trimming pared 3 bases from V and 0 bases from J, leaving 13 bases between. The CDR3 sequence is CASSSKPISSYEQYF. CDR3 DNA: TGTGCCAGCAGCTCCAAACCGATCAGCTCCTACGAGCAGTACTTC.

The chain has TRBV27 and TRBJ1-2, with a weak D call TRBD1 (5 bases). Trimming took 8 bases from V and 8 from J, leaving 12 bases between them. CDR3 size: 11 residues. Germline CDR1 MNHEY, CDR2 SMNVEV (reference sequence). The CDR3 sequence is CASGALGGYTF. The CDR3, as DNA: TGTGCCAGCGGGGCCCTGGGGGGCTACACCTTC.

The CDR3 sequence: CASSPPAGSLTEAFF. CDR3 in DNA: TGTGCCAGCAGTCCCCCCGCGGGGTCCCTTACTGAAGCTTTCTTT. The chain uses TRBV6-5 and TRBJ1-1; D remains unclear. Germline CDR1 and CDR2: MNHEY and SVGAGI. V lost 5 bases to trimming and J lost 5 bases, with 18 bases between them. The CDR3 is 15 residues long.

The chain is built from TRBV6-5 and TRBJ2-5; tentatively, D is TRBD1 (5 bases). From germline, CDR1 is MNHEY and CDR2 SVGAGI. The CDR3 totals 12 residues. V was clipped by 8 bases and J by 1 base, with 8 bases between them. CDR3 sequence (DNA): TGTGCCAGCGGGGCCTTCCAAGAGACCCAGTACTTC. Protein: CASGAFQETQYF.

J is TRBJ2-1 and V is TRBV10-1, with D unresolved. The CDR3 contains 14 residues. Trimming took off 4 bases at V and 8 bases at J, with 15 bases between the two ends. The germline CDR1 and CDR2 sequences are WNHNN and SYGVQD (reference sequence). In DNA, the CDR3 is TGCGCCAGCAGTGGTGGCGAGGCTGTGGATGAGCAGTTCTTC. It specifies CASSGGEAVDEQFF.

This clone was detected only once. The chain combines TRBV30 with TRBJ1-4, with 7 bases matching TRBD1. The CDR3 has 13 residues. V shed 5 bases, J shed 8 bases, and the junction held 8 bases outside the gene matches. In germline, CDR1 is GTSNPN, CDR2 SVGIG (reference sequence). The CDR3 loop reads CAWATGAQEKLFF. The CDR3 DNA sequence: TGTGCCTGGGCCACAGGGGCTCAGGAAAAACTGTTTTTT.

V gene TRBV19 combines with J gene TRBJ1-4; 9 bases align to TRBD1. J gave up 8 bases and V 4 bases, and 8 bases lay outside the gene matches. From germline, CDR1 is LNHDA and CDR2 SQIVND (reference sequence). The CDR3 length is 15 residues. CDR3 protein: CASSRGQGRWEKLFF. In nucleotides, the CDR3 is TGTGCCAGTAGTAGAGGACAGGGGCGGTGGGAAAAACTGTTTTTT.

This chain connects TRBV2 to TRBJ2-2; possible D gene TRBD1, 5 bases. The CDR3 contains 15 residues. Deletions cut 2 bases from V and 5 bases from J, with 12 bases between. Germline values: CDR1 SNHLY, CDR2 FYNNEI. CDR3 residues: CASSEPGFGTGELFF. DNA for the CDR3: TGTGCCAGCAGTGAACCAGGGTTCGGGACCGGGGAGCTGTTTTTT.

The CDR3 DNA follows: TGTGCCAGCAGCGGCACTAGCGGGGGAGAGACCCAGTACTTC. It is translated as CASSGTSGGETQYF. The chain recombines TRBV11-2 with TRBJ2-5, with 11 bases aligning to TRBD2. The CDR3 totals 14 residues. CDR1 SGHAT and CDR2 FQNNGV come from the germline V gene. With 5 bases clipped from V and 4 bases from J, the junction kept 3 bases outside the gene matches.

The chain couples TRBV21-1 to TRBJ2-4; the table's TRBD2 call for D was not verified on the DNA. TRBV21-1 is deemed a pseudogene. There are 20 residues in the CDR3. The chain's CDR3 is CASSSPDLAGVGGAKNIQYF. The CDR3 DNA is TGTGCCAGCAGCAGCCCTGATCTAGCGGGAGTAGGGGGAGCCAAAAACATTCAGTACTTC.

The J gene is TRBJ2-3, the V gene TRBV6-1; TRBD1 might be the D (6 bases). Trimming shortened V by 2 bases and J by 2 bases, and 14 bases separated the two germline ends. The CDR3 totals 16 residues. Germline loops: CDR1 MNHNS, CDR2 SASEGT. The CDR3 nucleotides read TGTGCCAGCAGTGAATATAGACAGGCCCACACAGATACGCAGTATTTT. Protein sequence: CASSEYRQAHTDTQYF.

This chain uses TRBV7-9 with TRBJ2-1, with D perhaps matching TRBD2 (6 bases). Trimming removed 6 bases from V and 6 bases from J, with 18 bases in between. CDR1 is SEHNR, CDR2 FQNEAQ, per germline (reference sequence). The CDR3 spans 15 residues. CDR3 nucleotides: TGTGCCAGCAGGCCCCAGGGACTTGATATCAATGAGCAGTTCTTC. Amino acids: CASRPQGLDINEQFF.

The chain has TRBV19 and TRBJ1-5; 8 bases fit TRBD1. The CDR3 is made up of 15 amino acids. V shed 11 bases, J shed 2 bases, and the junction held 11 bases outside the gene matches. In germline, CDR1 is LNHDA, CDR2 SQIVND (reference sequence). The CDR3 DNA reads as TGTGCCGGAGGACAGGGAATTAGTGGCAATCAGCCCCAGCATTTT. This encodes CAGGQGISGNQPQHF.

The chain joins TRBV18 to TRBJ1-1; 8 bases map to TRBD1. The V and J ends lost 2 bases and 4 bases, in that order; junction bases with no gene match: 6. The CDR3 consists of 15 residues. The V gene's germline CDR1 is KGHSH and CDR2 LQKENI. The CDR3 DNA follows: TGTGCCAGCTCACCAAAGACAGGGGCAGCCACTGAAGCTTTCTTT. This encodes CASSPKTGAATEAFF.

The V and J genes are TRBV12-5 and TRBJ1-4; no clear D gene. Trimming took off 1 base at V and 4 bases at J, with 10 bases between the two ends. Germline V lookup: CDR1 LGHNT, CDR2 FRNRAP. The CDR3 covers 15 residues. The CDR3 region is CASGLDGSLNEKLFF. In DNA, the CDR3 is TGTGCTAGTGGTTTGGACGGGTCTCTTAATGAAAAACTGTTTTTT. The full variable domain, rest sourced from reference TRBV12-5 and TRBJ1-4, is DARVTQTPRHKVTEMGQEVTMRCQPILGHNTVFWYRQTMMQGLELLAYFRNRAPLDDSGMPKDRFSAEMPDATLATLKIQPSEPRDSAVYFCASGLDGSLNEKLFFGSGTQLSVL.

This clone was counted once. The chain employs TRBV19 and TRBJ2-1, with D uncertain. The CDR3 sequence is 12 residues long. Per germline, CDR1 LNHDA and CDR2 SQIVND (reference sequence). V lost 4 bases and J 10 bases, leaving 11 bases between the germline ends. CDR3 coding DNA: TGTGCCAGTAGTACTTCCGTCAGGGAGCAGTTCTTC. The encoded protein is CASSTSVREQFF.

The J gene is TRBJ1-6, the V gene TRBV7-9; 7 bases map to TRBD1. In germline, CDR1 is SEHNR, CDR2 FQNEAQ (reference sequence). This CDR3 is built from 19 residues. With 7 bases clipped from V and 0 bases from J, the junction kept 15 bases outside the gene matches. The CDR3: CASTRSGTEKSSYNSPLHF. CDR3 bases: TGTGCCAGCACCCGGTCGGGGACAGAAAAAAGCTCCTATAATTCACCCCTCCACTTT.

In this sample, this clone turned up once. For the CDR3, the DNA is TGTGCCAGCAGCCGACAGGGAAACACCATATATTTT. Translating it yields CASSRQGNTIYF. The chain has TRBV7-9 and TRBJ1-3; D might be TRBD1 (5 bases). The germline V and J ends were trimmed by 5 bases and 4 bases, with 6 bases remaining between them. The CDR3 has 12 amino acids. Germline CDR1 is SEHNR and CDR2 is FQNEAQ (reference sequence).

The CDR3 reads CASSPTGTNTEAFF. CDR3 DNA sequence: TGTGCCAGCAGCCCGACAGGGACGAACACTGAAGCTTTCTTT. The chain recombines TRBV7-2 with TRBJ1-1, with 7 bases lining up with TRBD1. CDR1 and CDR2 from the germline V gene are SGHTA and FQGNSA. There are 14 residues in the CDR3. V dropped 5 bases and J dropped 1; count of bases not matched to a gene: 4.

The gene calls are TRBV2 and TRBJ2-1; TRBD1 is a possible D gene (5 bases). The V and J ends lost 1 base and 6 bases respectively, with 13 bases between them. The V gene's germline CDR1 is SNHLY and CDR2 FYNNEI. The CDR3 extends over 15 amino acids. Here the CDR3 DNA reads TGTGCCAGCAGTGAAGAAGGGGCTCGAGGCAATGAGCAGTTCTTC. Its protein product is CASSEEGARGNEQFF.

In nucleotides, the CDR3 is TGTGCCAGCATCCCGACAGGGGGGTACTATGGCTACACCTTC. Its protein is CASIPTGGYYGYTF. The rearrangement joins TRBV6-5 to TRBJ1-2, with 9 bases lining up with TRBD1. V gave up 7 bases and J gave up 3 bases; unmatched junction bases: 6. The CDR3 loop spans 14 amino acids. Looked up from germline, CDR1 is MNHEY and CDR2 is SVGAGI.

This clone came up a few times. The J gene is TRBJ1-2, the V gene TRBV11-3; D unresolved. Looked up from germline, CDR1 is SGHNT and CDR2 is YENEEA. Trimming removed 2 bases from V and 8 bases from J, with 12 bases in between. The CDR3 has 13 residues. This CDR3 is CASSLYATEGYTF. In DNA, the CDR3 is TGTGCCAGCAGCTTATACGCTACGGAGGGCTACACCTTC.